These T cell receptor beta chains were read from a single sample in a study of T cells after yellow fever vaccination. TCRdb re-called the 5' RACE reads with MiXCR, one entry per CDR3 protein. Of about 150,000 distinct CDR3 sequences listed, about 7% are singletons. The specimen comprised CD4+ T cells sorted from PBMCs, sampled 10 days after the yellow fever booster vaccination. These receptors were taken from a man aged 30 to 39 who received the YFV17D yellow fever vaccine. Both conserved end residues are part of each CDR3. A D gene is named only where the DNA matches it firmly. For some rows the clone size is stated as once, few or many, or as a class when expanded; others skip it.

j_gene: TRBJ2-5; v_gene: TRBV5-1; d_gene: TRBD1; len: 16; abundance: many; CDR3aa: CASSSGQGPRSETQYF; CDR3nt: TGCGCCAGCAGTTCCGGACAGGGCCCCCGATCAGAGACCCAGTACTTC
j_gene: TRBJ2-2; v_gene: TRBV27; d_gene: NA; len: 16; abundance: many; CDR3aa: CASSRGTHRGTGELFF; CDR3nt: TGTGCCAGCAGCCGTGGGACCCACCGGGGCACCGGGGAGCTGTTTTTT
j_gene: TRBJ1-1; v_gene: TRBV27; d_gene: NA; len: 14; abundance: many; CDR3aa: CASSFYREGTEAFF; CDR3nt: TGTGCCAGCAGTTTTTACAGGGAAGGCACTGAAGCTTTCTTT
j_gene: TRBJ1-4; v_gene: TRBV20-1; d_gene: NA; len: 11; abundance: many; CDR3aa: CSASRQEKLFF; CDR3nt: TGCAGTGCTAGTCGACAGGAAAAACTGTTTTTT
j_gene: TRBJ2-7; v_gene: TRBV19; d_gene: TRBD2; len: 15; abundance: few; CDR3aa: CASSRTSGPTYEQYF; CDR3nt: TGTGCCAGTAGTCGGACTAGCGGTCCCACCTACGAGCAGTACTTC
j_gene: TRBJ2-7; v_gene: TRBV20-1; d_gene: TRBD1; len: 13; abundance: many; CDR3aa: CSANRDRGDEQYF; CDR3nt: TGCAGTGCAAACCGGGACAGGGGCGACGAGCAGTACTTC
j_gene: TRBJ1-1; v_gene: TRBV7-2; d_gene: NA; len: 14; abundance: many; CDR3aa: CASRGGLTNTEAFF; CDR3nt: TGTGCCAGCAGGGGGGGCCTGACAAACACTGAAGCTTTCTTT
j_gene: TRBJ2-1; v_gene: TRBV6-5; d_gene: TRBD2; len: 15; abundance: many; CDR3aa: CASSISGRPHYEQFF; CDR3nt: TGTGCCAGCAGCATTAGCGGGAGGCCGCACTATGAGCAGTTCTTC
j_gene: TRBJ1-5; v_gene: TRBV6-6; d_gene: TRBD1; len: 15; abundance: NA; CDR3aa: CASTADRGRVQPQHF; CDR3nt: TGTGCCAGCACCGCGGACAGGGGGCGCGTTCAGCCCCAGCATTTT
j_gene: TRBJ2-1; v_gene: TRBV15; d_gene: TRBD2; len: 15; abundance: many; CDR3aa: CATDPGVAGDNEQFF; CDR3nt: TGTGCCACGGACCCGGGGGTAGCGGGGGACAATGAGCAGTTCTTC
j_gene: TRBJ1-1; v_gene: TRBV4-2; d_gene: NA; len: 12; abundance: many; CDR3aa: CASSQDRGEAFF; CDR3nt: TGTGCCAGCAGCCAAGACAGGGGTGAAGCTTTCTTT
j_gene: TRBJ2-7; v_gene: TRBV20-1; d_gene: NA; len: 15; abundance: NA; CDR3aa: CSASRLMGGSYEQYF; CDR3nt: TGCAGTGCTAGTCGACTAATGGGGGGATCCTACGAGCAGTACTTC